This T cell receptor beta chain was sequenced during a study of blood T cell repertoires in COVID-19. Study-level information: Acute and convalescent COVID-19 specimens originated in the United States, Italy and Spain.

How the authors handled the data: Cell counts per sample came from amplifying reference gene primers. The repertoire was sequenced with immunoSEQ multiplex PCR; TCRdb's copy has only in-frame clones and lacks some. The DNA gave D and trimming, while V, J and clone size come from that table. The top ten clones hold under 6% of a sample with 40,000 to 50,000 clones, about 85% of them seen once. V shed 5 bases and J shed 2 bases, with 13 bases lying between them. The germline gives CDR1 ENHRY, CDR2 SYGVKD. This CDR3 is built from 16 residues. The chain combines TRBV10-3 with TRBJ2-6; TRBD1 might be the D (6 bases). Specimen: peripheral blood. This clonotype was obtained from a man between 35 and 55 years old with active COVID-19. CDR3 region: CAISNNRETGANVLTF. CDR3 in DNA: TGTGCCATCAGTAATAACAGGGAAACTGGGGCCAACGTCCTGACTTTC.